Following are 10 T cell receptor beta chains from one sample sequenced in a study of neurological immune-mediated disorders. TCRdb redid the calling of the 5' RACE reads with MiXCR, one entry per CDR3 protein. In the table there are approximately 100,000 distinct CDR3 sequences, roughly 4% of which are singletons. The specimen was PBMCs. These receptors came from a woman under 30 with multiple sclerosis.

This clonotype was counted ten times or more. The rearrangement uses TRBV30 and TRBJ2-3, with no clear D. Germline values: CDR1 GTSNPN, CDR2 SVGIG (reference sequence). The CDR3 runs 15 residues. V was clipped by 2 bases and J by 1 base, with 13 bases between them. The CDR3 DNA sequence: TGTGCCTGGAGTCCTCGAAGGGATGGCACAGATACGCAGTATTTT. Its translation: CAWSPRRDGTDTQYF.

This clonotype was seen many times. This CDR3 reads CASSSDRALWFF. The CDR3 nucleotides read TGCGCCAGCAGTTCGGACAGAGCCCTCTGGTTCTTC. The genes are TRBV5-1 and TRBJ2-1; D possibly corresponds to TRBD1 (6 bases). V was shortened by 5 bases and J by 15 bases, with 18 bases between the two germline ends. The CDR3 loop spans 12 amino acids. Germline CDR1 SGHRS, CDR2 YFSETQ.

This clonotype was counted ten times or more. In DNA form, the CDR3 reads TGTGCCAGTAGTTACAGCCAGAACACTGAAGCTTTCTTT. Protein product: CASSYSQNTEAFF. The chain couples TRBV19 to TRBJ1-1; D is unclear. Germline V gives CDR1 LNHDA, CDR2 SQIVND (reference sequence). The CDR3 has 13 amino acids. V lost 5 bases, J lost 1 base, and 8 bases lay in between.

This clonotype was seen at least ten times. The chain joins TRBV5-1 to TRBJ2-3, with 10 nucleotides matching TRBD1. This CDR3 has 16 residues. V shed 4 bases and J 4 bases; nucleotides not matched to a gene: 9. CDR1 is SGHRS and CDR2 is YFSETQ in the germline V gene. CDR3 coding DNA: TGCGCCAGCAGCCGGGGGGACAGGGGCAGCCCAGATACGCAGTATTTT. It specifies CASSRGDRGSPDTQYF.

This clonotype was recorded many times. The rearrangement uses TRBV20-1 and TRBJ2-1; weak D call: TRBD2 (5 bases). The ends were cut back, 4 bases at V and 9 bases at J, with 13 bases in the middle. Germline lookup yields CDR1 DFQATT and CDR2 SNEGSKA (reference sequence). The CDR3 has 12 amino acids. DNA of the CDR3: TGCAGTGCTATCTATCTTGGGAGTGAGCAGTTCTTC. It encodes CSAIYLGSEQFF.

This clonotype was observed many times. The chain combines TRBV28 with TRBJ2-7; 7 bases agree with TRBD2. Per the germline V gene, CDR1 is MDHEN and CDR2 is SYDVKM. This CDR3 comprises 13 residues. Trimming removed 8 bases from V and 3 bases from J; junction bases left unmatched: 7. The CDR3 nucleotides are TGTGCCAGCCGCCCCGGGGGGAGCTACGAGCAGTACTTC. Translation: CASRPGGSYEQYF.

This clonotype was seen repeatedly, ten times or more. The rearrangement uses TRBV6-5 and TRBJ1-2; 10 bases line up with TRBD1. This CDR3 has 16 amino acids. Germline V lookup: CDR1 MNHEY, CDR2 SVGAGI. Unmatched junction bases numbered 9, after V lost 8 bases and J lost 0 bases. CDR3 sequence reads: CASSSGQGLANYGYTF. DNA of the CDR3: TGTGCCAGCTCCTCGGGACAGGGGTTAGCTAACTATGGCTACACCTTC.

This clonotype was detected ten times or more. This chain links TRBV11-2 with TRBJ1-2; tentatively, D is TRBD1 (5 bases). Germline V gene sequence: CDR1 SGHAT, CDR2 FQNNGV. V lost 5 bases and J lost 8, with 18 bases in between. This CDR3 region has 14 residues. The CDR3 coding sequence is TGTGCCAGCAGCGTCGGGACGGCCCTCGAGGGCTACACCTTC. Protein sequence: CASSVGTALEGYTF.

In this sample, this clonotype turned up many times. CDR3 loop: CASSLFTGPYEQYF. DNA of the CDR3: TGTGCCAGCAGCTTATTTACAGGGCCCTACGAGCAGTACTTC. The chain links TRBV5-6 to TRBJ2-7; tentatively, D is TRBD1 (6 bases). V lost 2 bases to trimming and J lost 2 bases, with 11 bases between them. Germline V gene sequence: CDR1 SGHDT, CDR2 YYEEEE. This CDR3 has 14 amino acids.

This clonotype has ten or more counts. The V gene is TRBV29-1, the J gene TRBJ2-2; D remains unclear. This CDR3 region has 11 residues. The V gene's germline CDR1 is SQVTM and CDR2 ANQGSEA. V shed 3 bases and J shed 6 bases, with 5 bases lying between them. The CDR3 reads CSVDLAGELFF. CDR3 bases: TGCAGCGTTGATTTGGCCGGGGAGCTGTTTTTT.